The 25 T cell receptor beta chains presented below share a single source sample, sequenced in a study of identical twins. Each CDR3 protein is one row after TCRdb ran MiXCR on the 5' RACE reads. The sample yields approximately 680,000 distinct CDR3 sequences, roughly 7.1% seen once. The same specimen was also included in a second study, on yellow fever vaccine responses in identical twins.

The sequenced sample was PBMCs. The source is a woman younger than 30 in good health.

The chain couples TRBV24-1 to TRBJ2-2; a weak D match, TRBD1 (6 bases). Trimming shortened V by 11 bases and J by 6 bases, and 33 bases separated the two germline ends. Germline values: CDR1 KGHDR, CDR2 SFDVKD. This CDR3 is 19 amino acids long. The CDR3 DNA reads TGTGCCAGCGCACCCCATTCTTTTGCGTACAGGGATAGTGCCGGGGAGCTGTTTTTT. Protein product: CASAPHSFAYRDSAGELFF.

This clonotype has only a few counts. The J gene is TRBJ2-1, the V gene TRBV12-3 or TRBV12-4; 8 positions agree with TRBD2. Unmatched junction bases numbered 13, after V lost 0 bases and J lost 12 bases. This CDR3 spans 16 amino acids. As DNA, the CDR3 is TGTGCCAGCAGTTTAGCTCCAGAACTAGCGGTCCCAGGGCAGTTCTTC. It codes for CASSLAPELAVPGQFF.

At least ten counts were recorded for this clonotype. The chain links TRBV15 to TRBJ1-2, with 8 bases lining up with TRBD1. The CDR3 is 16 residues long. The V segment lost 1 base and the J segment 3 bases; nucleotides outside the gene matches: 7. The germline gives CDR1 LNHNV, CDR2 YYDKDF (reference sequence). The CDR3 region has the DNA TGTGCCACCAGCAGAGGGGGACAGGTCGGGGACTATGGCTACACCTTC. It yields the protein CATSRGGQVGDYGYTF.

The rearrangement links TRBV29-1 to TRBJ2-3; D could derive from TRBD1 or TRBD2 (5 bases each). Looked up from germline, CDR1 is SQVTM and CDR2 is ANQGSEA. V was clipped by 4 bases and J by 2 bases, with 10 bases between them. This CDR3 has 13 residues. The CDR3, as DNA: TGCAGCGTTGGTTGGGGGAACACAGATACGCAGTATTTT. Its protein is CSVGWGNTDTQYF.

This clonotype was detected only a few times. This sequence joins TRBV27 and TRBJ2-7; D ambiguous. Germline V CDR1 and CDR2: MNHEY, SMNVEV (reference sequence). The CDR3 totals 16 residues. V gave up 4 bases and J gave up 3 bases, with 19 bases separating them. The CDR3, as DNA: TGTGCCAGCAGTTCTATTCAGTCCGCCCCTCTCTACGAGCAGTACTTC. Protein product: CASSSIQSAPLYEQYF.

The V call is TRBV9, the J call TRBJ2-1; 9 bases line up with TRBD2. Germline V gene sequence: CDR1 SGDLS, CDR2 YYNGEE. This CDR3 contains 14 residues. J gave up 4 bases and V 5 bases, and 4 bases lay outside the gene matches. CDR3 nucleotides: TGTGCCAGCAGACCGACTAGCGGTTACAATGAGCAGTTCTTC. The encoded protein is CASRPTSGYNEQFF.

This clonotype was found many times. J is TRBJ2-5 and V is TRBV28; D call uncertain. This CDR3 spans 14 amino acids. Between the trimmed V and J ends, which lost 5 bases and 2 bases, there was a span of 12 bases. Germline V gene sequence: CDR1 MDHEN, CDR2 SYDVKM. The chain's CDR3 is CASSTIDGQETQYF. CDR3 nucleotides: TGTGCCAGCAGTACCATCGACGGACAAGAGACCCAGTACTTC.

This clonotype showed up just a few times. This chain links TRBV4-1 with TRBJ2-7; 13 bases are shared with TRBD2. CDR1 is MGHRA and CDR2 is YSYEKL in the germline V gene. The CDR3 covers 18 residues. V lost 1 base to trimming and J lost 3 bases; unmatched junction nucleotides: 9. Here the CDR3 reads CASSQGTSGSLRDYEQYF. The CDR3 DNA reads TGCGCCAGCAGCCAAGGGACTAGCGGGAGCCTCAGGGACTACGAGCAGTACTTC.

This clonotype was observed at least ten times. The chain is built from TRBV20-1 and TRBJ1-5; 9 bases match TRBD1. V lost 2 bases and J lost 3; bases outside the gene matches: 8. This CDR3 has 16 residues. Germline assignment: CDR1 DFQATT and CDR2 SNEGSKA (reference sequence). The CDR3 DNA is TGCAGTGCTAGAATACCGGGACAGGGATTCAATCAGCCCCAGCATTTT. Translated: CSARIPGQGFNQPQHF.

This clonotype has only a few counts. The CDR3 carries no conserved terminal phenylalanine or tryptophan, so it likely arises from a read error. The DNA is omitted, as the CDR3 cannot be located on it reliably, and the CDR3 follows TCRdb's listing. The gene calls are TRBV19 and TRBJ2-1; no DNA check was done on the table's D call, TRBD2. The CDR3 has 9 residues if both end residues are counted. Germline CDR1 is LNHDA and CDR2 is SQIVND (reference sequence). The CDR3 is CASSMGPSL.

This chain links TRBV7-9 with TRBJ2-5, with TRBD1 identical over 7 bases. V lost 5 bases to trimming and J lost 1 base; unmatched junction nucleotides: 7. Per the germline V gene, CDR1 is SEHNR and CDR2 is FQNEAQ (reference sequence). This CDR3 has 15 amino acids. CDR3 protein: CASSRPRTGQETQYF. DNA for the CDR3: TGTGCCAGCAGCCGACCCCGGACAGGCCAAGAGACCCAGTACTTC.

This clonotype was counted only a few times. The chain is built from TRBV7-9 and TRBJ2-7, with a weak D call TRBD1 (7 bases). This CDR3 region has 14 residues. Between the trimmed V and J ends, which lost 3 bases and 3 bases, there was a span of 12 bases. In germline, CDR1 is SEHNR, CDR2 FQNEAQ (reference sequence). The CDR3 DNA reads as TGTGCCAGCAGCTTGGGGGGACAGAACTACGAGCAGTACGTC. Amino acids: CASSLGGQNYEQYV.

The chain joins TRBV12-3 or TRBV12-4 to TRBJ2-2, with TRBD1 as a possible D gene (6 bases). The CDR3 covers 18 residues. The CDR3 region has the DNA TGTACCTGCAGTTCGGGCCCGTGGCAGGGGACCAACACCGGGGAGCTGTTTTTT. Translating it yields CTCSSGPWQGTNTGELFF.

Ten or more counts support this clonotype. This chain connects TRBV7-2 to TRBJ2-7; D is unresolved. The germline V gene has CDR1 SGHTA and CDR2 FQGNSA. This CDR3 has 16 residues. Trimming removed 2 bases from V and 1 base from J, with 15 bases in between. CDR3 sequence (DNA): TGTGCCAGCAGCTTAAAACACTCTAGAGGATCCTACGAGCAGTACTTC. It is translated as CASSLKHSRGSYEQYF.

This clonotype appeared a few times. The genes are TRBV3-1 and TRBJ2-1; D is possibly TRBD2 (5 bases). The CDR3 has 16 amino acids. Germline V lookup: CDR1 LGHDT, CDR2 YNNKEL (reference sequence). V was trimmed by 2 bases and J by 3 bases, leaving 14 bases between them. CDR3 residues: CASSQNSGVGYNEQFF. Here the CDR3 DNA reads TGTGCCAGCAGCCAAAACTCCGGGGTGGGCTACAATGAGCAGTTCTTC.

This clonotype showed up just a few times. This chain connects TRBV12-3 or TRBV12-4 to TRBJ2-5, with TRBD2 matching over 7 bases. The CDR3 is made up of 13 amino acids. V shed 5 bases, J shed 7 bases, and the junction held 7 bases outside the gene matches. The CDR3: CASSPSGPGTQYF. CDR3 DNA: TGTGCCAGCAGTCCTAGCGGCCCGGGGACCCAGTACTTC.

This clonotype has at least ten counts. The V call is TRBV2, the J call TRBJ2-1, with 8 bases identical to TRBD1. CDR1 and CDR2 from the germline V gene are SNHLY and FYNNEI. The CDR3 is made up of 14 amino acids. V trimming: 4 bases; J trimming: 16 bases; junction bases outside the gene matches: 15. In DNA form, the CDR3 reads TGTGCCAGCAGTGGTCCAGGGGGCCTTGGGCCGCTTTTCTTC. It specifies CASSGPGGLGPLFF.

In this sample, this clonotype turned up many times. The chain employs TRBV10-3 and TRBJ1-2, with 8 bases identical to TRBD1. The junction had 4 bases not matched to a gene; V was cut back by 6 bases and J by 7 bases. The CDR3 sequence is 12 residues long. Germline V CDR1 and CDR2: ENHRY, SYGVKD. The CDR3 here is CAISGGTGGYTF. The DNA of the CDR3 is TGTGCCATCAGCGGGGGGACAGGTGGCTACACCTTC.

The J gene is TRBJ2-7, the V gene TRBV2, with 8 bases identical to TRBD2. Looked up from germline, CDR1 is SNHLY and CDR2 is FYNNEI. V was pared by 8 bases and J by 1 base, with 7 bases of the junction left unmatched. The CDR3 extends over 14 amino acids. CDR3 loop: CASARSGDSYEQYF. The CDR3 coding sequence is TGTGCCAGCGCGCGTAGCGGGGATTCCTACGAGCAGTACTTC. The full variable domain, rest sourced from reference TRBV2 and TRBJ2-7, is EPEVTQTPSHQVTQMGQEVILRCVPISNHLYFYWYRQILGQKVEFLVSFYNNEISEKSEIFDDQFSVERPDGSNFTLKIRSTKLEDSAMYFCASARSGDSYEQYFGPGTRLTVT.

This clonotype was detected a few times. Here the CDR3 reads CASSLYTPQNQPQHF. The CDR3 DNA reads TGTGCCAGCAGTTTATATACCCCGCAGAATCAGCCCCAGCATTTT. This chain joins TRBV28 and TRBJ1-5; D is ambiguous. Trimming shortened V by 1 base and J by 4 bases, and 11 bases separated the two germline ends. CDR3 length equals 15 residues. Germline CDR1 reads MDHEN; CDR2 reads SYDVKM.

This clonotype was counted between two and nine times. DNA for the CDR3: TGTGCCAGCAGACAGGGCGACTCTGGAAACACCATATATTTT. It yields the protein CASRQGDSGNTIYF. The chain recombines TRBV6-1 with TRBJ1-3; TRBD1 might be the D (6 bases). V gave up 6 bases and J gave up 0 bases, with 9 bases separating them. Looked up from germline, CDR1 is MNHNS and CDR2 is SASEGT. This CDR3 spans 14 amino acids.

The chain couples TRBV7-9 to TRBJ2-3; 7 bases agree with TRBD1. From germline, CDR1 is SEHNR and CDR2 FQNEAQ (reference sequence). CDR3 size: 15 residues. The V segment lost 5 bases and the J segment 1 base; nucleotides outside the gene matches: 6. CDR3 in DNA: TGTGCCAGCAGCCCACAGGGGATCCGCACAGATACGCAGTATTTT. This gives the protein CASSPQGIRTDTQYF.

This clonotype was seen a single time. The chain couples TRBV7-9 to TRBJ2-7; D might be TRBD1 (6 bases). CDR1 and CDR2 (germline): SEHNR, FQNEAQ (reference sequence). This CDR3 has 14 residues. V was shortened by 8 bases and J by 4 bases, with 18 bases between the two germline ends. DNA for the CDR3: TGTGCCAGCGCCAGGGGCGGGTGGGGATACGAGCAGTACGTC. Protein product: CASARGGWGYEQYV.

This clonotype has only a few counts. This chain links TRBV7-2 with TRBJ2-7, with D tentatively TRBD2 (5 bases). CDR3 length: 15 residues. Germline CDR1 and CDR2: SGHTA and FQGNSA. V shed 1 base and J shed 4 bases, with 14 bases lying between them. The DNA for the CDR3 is TGTGCCAGCAGCTTAGTGGTGGCGGGTTTATACGAGCAGTACTTC. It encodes CASSLVVAGLYEQYF.

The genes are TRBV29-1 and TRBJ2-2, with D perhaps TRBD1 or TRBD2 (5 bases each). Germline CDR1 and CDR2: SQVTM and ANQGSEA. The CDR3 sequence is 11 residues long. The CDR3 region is CCGRGAGELFF. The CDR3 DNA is TGCTGCGGCCGAGGGGCCGGGGAGCTGTTTTTT.